Presented here are 23 T cell receptor beta chains from one specimen sequenced in a study of beta chain features in type 1 diabetes. Expressed TCRB transcripts were sequenced, since all the RNA that had been isolated was reverse transcribed. Clones were sequenced by immunoSEQ multiplex PCR, and TCRdb holds only the in-frame ones, with some missing. Counted here are about 900,000 clones, roughly 17% occurring once; the ten biggest clones make up about 0.025%. The sample was naive CD4+ T cells from blood. These receptors came from a woman under 30 in good health.

The V gene is TRBV5-1, the J gene TRBJ2-1, with TRBD2 identical over 13 bases. V lost 3 bases to trimming and J lost 6 bases; unmatched junction nucleotides: 0. The CDR3 runs 14 residues. CDR1 and CDR2 from the germline V gene are SGHRS and YFSETQ. In DNA form, the CDR3 reads TGCGCCAGCAGCTGGACTAGCGGGAGCAATGAGCAGTTCTTC. It codes for CASSWTSGSNEQFF.

V gene TRBV4-3 combines with J gene TRBJ1-5, with 7 bases matching TRBD1. The V gene end was trimmed by 1 base and the J gene end by 4 bases; junction bases not matched to a gene: 4. This CDR3 contains 15 residues. Per the germline V gene, CDR1 is LGHNA and CDR2 is YSLEER. CDR3 in amino acids: CASSQGWDRNQPQHF. The CDR3 nucleotides are TGCGCCAGCAGCCAAGGTTGGGACAGAAATCAGCCCCAGCATTTT.

This clone was counted only a few times. The V and J genes are TRBV18 and TRBJ1-1; unclear D gene. The germline gives CDR1 KGHSH, CDR2 LQKENI. The V end was cut by 1 base, the J end by 3 bases, with 6 bases between. The CDR3 extends over 13 amino acids. The CDR3 region is CASSPREDTEAFF. CDR3 nucleotides: TGTGCCAGCTCACCACGGGAGGACACTGAAGCTTTCTTT. The full variable domain, completed using reference TRBV18 and TRBJ1-1, is NAGVMQNPRHLVRRRGQEARLRCSPMKGHSHVYWYRQLPEEGLKFMVYLQKENIIDESGMPKERFSAEFPKEGPSILRIQQVVRGDSAAYFCASSPREDTEAFFGQGTRLTVV.

The rearrangement uses TRBV4-1 and TRBJ2-5; 12 bases agree with TRBD2. The V gene end was trimmed by 3 bases and the J gene end by 5 bases; junction bases not matched to a gene: 4. The CDR3 contains 15 residues. Germline assignment: CDR1 MGHRA and CDR2 YSYEKL. The DNA for the CDR3 is TGCGCCAGCAGCCACGGACTAGCGGGGAGGGAGACCCAGTACTTC. Translated: CASSHGLAGRETQYF.

This clone was counted between two and nine times. The rearrangement joins TRBV7-2 to TRBJ2-1; 8 positions match TRBD2. CDR3 length: 14 amino acids. Germline CDR1 reads SGHTA; CDR2 reads FQGNSA. Trimming took 5 bases from V and 7 from J; bases not matched to a gene: 7. The CDR3 DNA follows: TGTGCCAGCAGCGCGGGACTAGTTCCAAATGAGCAGTTCTTC. Translated: CASSAGLVPNEQFF.

The chain uses TRBV29-1 and TRBJ2-5; 8 bases agree with TRBD2. The DNA end favors TRBJ2-7, so the J call may be wrong. This CDR3 region has 14 residues. The germline V gene has CDR1 SQVTM and CDR2 ANQGSEA. The CDR3 is CSVRTSSYSYEQYF. The CDR3 nucleotides are TGCAGCGTTCGGACTAGCTCGTACTCCTACGAGCAGTACTTC.

This clone was detected only a few times. The rearrangement links TRBV10-3 to TRBJ1-1, with 7 bases matching TRBD1. Germline lookup yields CDR1 ENHRY and CDR2 SYGVKD. The V gene end was trimmed by 1 base and the J gene end by 5 bases; junction bases not matched to a gene: 10. The CDR3 runs 16 residues. Here the CDR3 reads CAISEYGRQGGTEAFF. CDR3 sequence (DNA): TGTGCCATCAGTGAGTACGGAAGGCAGGGGGGAACTGAAGCTTTCTTT.

This chain joins TRBV19 and TRBJ1-1; D call uncertain. The CDR3 runs 13 residues. Germline V lookup: CDR1 LNHDA, CDR2 SQIVND (reference sequence). Trimming stripped 3 bases from V and 12 bases from J, with 17 bases between. The CDR3 loop reads CASSIPAGVASFF. The CDR3 DNA reads as TGTGCCAGTAGTATCCCAGCCGGGGTTGCATCTTTCTTT.

The J gene is TRBJ2-2, the V gene TRBV5-1; perhaps TRBD1 as D (5 bases). Germline V gives CDR1 SGHRS, CDR2 YFSETQ. V shed 4 bases and J shed 7 bases, with 8 bases lying between them. The CDR3 loop spans 12 amino acids. CDR3 amino acids: CASSTGRGELFF. CDR3 DNA sequence: TGCGCCAGCAGCACAGGACGCGGGGAGCTGTTTTTT.

As regards this clone: In the same sample, other DNA sequences code for this CDR3. The V gene is TRBV6-5, the J gene TRBJ2-7; perhaps TRBD2 as D (5 bases). Germline V gene lookup returns CDR1 MNHEY and CDR2 SVGAGI. The CDR3 contains 13 residues. The V gene lost 8 bases and the J gene lost 2 bases, with 13 bases spanning the gap. The CDR3 loop reads CASRRTGAYEQYF. The CDR3 DNA follows: TGTGCCAGCCGGAGGACTGGGGCCTACGAGCAGTACTTC.

V is TRBV15 and J is TRBJ2-1, with D unclear. CDR3 size: 16 residues. V was trimmed by 2 bases and J by 1 base, leaving 12 bases between them. Germline V gene sequence: CDR1 LNHNV, CDR2 YYDKDF (reference sequence). CDR3 region: CATSRPTSTSYNEQFF. CDR3 DNA: TGTGCCACCAGCAGACCGACTTCAACGTCCTACAATGAGCAGTTCTTC.

This chain connects TRBV28 to TRBJ2-4; 8 nucleotides agree with TRBD2. Germline CDR1 reads MDHEN; CDR2 reads SYDVKM. The CDR3 spans 15 residues. The V and J ends lost 7 bases and 2 bases, in that order; junction bases with no gene match: 7. CDR3 DNA: TGTGCCAGCATCGGGGGGGGCGAGCCCAAAAACATTCAGTACTTC. This codes for CASIGGGEPKNIQYF.

This sequence joins TRBV2 and TRBJ1-1; tentative D call: TRBD1 (5 bases). Per germline, CDR1 SNHLY and CDR2 FYNNEI. The CDR3 spans 13 residues. The ends were cut back, 11 bases at V and 1 base at J, with 14 bases in the middle. In nucleotides, the CDR3 is TGTGCCCGTTCAGGGCCTGCGAACACTGAAGCTTTCTTT. Its translation: CARSGPANTEAFF.

The chain couples TRBV4-2 to TRBJ2-7; D is ambiguous. This CDR3 has 15 amino acids. Germline V gives CDR1 LGHNA, CDR2 YNFKEQ. Trimming cost V 0 bases and J 4 bases, with 13 bases left between them. The CDR3 sequence is CASSQDGGPGYEQYF. The CDR3, as DNA: TGTGCCAGCAGCCAAGATGGCGGACCTGGGTACGAGCAGTACTTC.

Only a few counts were recorded for this clone. The rearrangement links TRBV11-1 to TRBJ2-7, with D maybe TRBD1 (5 bases). V shed 5 bases and J shed 5 bases, with 13 bases lying between them. CDR1 SGHAT and CDR2 FQDESV come from the germline V gene (reference sequence). The CDR3 totals 13 residues. Here the CDR3 reads CASSPKIGDEQYF. CDR3 coding DNA: TGTGCCAGCAGCCCTAAGATAGGGGACGAGCAGTACTTC.

This clone has only a few counts. The chain couples TRBV7-9 to TRBJ2-1; no firm D call. V shed 9 bases and J shed 0 bases, with 18 bases lying between them. Per germline, CDR1 SEHNR and CDR2 FQNEAQ (reference sequence). The CDR3 is 16 amino acids. The CDR3 DNA follows: TGTGCCAGTCTTCGACCCGGACCGACCTCCTACAATGAGCAGTTCTTC. This gives the protein CASLRPGPTSYNEQFF.

The rearrangement links TRBV27 to TRBJ2-2; D remains unclear. This CDR3 contains 14 residues. Trimming pared 2 bases from V and 6 bases from J, leaving 10 bases between. CDR1 and CDR2 from the germline V gene are MNHEY and SMNVEV (reference sequence). The chain's CDR3 is CASSLRPSSGELFF. The CDR3 DNA is TGTGCCAGCAGTTTAAGGCCCAGTTCCGGGGAGCTGTTTTTT.

This chain links TRBV13 with TRBJ2-4; no reliable D call. Germline loops: CDR1 PRHDT, CDR2 FYEKMQ (reference sequence). V gave up 3 bases and J gave up 5 bases, with 11 bases separating them. There are 14 residues in the CDR3. This CDR3 reads CASSFRRAQNIQYF. The CDR3 coding sequence is TGTGCCAGCAGCTTCCGCCGGGCTCAAAACATTCAGTACTTC. Drawing the rest from reference TRBV13 and TRBJ2-4, the complete variable domain is AAGVIQSPRHLIKEKRETATLKCYPIPRHDTVYWYQQGPGQDPQFLISFYEKMQSDKGSIPDRFSAQQFSDYHSELNMSSLELGDSALYFCASSFRRAQNIQYFGAGTRLSVL.

CDR3 DNA sequence: TGTGCCAGCAGCTTGGGTGGGGAAGCCTACAATGAGCAGTTCTTC. This sequence encodes CASSLGGEAYNEQFF. The chain uses TRBV5-4 and TRBJ2-1; D gene uncertain. The CDR3 has 15 residues. The germline V gene encodes CDR1 SGHNT and CDR2 YYREEE (reference sequence). Trimming stripped 0 bases from V and 2 bases from J, with 9 bases between. Based on the CDR3 plus reference TRBV5-4 and TRBJ2-1, the full variable domain is ETGVTQSPTHLIKTRGQQVTLRCSSQSGHNTVSWYQQALGQGPQFIFQYYREEENGRGNFPPRFSGLQFPNYSSELNVNALELDDSALYLCASSLGGEAYNEQFFGPGTRLTVL.

This clone was detected only a few times. V gene TRBV6-6 combines with J gene TRBJ2-1; TRBD2 matches 9 bases. The CDR3 loop spans 15 amino acids. Trimming removed 4 bases from V and 4 bases from J; junction bases left unmatched: 5. From germline, CDR1 is MNHNY and CDR2 SVGAGI (reference sequence). The CDR3 DNA reads TGTGCCAGCAGTTTTACTAGCGGGCAGTACAATGAGCAGTTCTTC. It is translated as CASSFTSGQYNEQFF.

The genes are TRBV15 and TRBJ1-2, with D maybe TRBD1 (5 bases). The length of the CDR3 is 14 residues. V shed 8 bases and J shed 9 bases, with 22 bases lying between them. Germline values: CDR1 LNHNV, CDR2 YYDKDF (reference sequence). DNA of the CDR3: TGTGCCACCGGCGGGGGTCGGGATCCTGGAAGCTACACCTTC. Residues: CATGGGRDPGSYTF.

This clone came up a few times. The V gene is TRBV29-1, the J gene TRBJ2-1; tentative D call: TRBD2 (5 bases). Germline CDR1 SQVTM, CDR2 ANQGSEA. Trimming took off 5 bases at V and 8 bases at J, with 16 bases between the two ends. The CDR3 runs 13 residues. CDR3 loop: CSVRWELVHEQFF. DNA for the CDR3: TGCAGCGTTAGGTGGGAGCTTGTCCATGAGCAGTTCTTC.

This clone was seen more than once but under ten times. This chain joins TRBV19 and TRBJ2-2; 7 nucleotides line up with TRBD2. CDR1 LNHDA and CDR2 SQIVND come from the germline V gene (reference sequence). The CDR3 covers 16 residues. J was trimmed by 0 bases and V by 4 bases; bases with no gene match: 5. CDR3 in DNA: TGTGCCAGTAGTACCGGCGGGACTACGAACACCGGGGAGCTGTTTTTT. It specifies CASSTGGTTNTGELFF. Full variable domain (missing parts from reference TRBV19 and TRBJ2-2): DGGITQSPKYLFRKEGQNVTLSCEQNLNHDAMYWYRQDPGQGLRLIYYSQIVNDFQKGDIAEGYSVSREKKESFPLTVTSAQKNPTAFYLCASSTGGTTNTGELFFGEGSRLTVL.